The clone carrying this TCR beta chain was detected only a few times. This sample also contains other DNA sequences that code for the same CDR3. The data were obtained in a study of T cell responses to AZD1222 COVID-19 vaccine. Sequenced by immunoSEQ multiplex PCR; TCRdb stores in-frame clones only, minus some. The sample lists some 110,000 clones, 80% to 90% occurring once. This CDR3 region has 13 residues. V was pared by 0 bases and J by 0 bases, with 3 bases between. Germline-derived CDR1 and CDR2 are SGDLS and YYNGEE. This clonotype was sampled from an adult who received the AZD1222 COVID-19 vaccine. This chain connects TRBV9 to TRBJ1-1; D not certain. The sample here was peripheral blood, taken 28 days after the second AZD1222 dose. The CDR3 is CASSVEVNTEAFF. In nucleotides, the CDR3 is TGTGCCAGCAGCGTAGAGGTGAACACTGAAGCTTTCTTT.